This T cell receptor (beta chain) appears in the sequencing data of a study of blood T cell repertoires in COVID-19. In germline, CDR1 is SGHNT, CDR2 YYREEE (reference sequence). Deletions cut 4 bases from V and 1 base from J, with 8 bases between. The CDR3 contains 13 residues. As handled by the study authors: How many nucleated cells were present was estimated from reference gene primer amplification. TCRdb keeps only in-frame clones here, not all; method: immunoSEQ multiplex PCR. The V and J calls and clone size were taken over from that table, and D and trimming were inferred from the DNA. In the table there are about 230,000 clones, about 88% of which are singletons.

The rearrangement joins TRBV5-4 to TRBJ1-1, with D possibly TRBD1 on 5 matching bases. The sequenced material came from peripheral blood. The source of this sequence is a man aged 40-50 years with acute or convalescent COVID-19. The CDR3 DNA sequence: TGTGCCAGCAGCCACGACAGGAACACTGAAGCTTTCTTT. Its protein is CASSHDRNTEAFF. The entire variable domain, with the rest obtained from reference TRBV5-4 and TRBJ1-1, is as follows: ETGVTQSPTHLIKTRGQQVTLRCSSQSGHNTVSWYQQALGQGPQFIFQYYREEENGRGNFPPRFSGLQFPNYSSELNVNALELDDSALYLCASSHDRNTEAFFGQGTRLTVV.